This TCR beta chain was identified during a study of neurological immune-mediated disorders. TCRdb fed the 5' RACE reads into MiXCR, producing one record per CDR3 protein. The sample has roughly 60,000 distinct CDR3 sequences, under 4.5% seen once. This clonotype was seen at least ten times. CDR3 size: 14 residues. V dropped 7 bases and J dropped 4 bases, with 17 bases sitting between them. The TCR comes from a woman aged 30 to 39 with multiple sclerosis. The V call is TRBV12-3 or TRBV12-4, the J call TRBJ2-7, with no clear D. Sequencing was carried out using PBMCs. The CDR3 region is CASTDSLPIYEQYF. CDR3 bases: TGTGCCAGCACCGACTCTCTACCCATTTACGAGCAGTACTTC.